The rows below give T cell receptor beta chains drawn from one sample of a study of T cell responses to AZD1222 COVID-19 vaccine. TCRdb's copy holds only in-frame clones and misses some; the assay was immunoSEQ multiplex PCR. The repertoire includes 50,000 to 75,000 clones, 65% to 80% of them detected once, and around an eighth sits in the top ten. Sequenced material: peripheral blood, taken on day 0 of AZD1222 vaccination. The receptor set was obtained from an adult in good health. Each CDR3 is given with its conserved first and last residue. D genes are given only for firm matches.

CASSLRRGRDTGELFF TRBD1 TRBJ2-2 TRBV7-9
CASSFLSGGEQYF . TRBJ2-7 TRBV7-9
CASSIGLGTEAFF . TRBJ1-1 TRBV19
CASSIVYSSNQPQHF . TRBJ1-5 TRBV19
CASSQEEGDPSPLHF . TRBJ1-6 TRBV4-3
CASSQSPGEGLVEFGDTQYF . TRBJ2-3 TRBV3-1/TRBV3-2
CASSLSRGAADTQYF . TRBJ2-3 TRBV7-2
CASSIEGQGGAFF TRBD1 TRBJ1-1 TRBV19
CASSLSPDRGHDEQYF TRBD1 TRBJ2-7 TRBV27
CASSYSTGAQKSYTF . TRBJ1-2 TRBV6-6
CASSLSTGSYNEQFF . TRBJ2-1 TRBV11-3
CARGWGPSYNEQFF . TRBJ2-1 TRBV19
CAGRTHPNTEAFF . TRBJ1-1 TRBV2
CASSVGRVNTEAFF . TRBJ1-1 TRBV9